This T cell receptor beta chain was captured in a study of CD8+CD57+ T cells in acquired aplastic anemia. With V trimmed by 5 bases and J by 2 bases, 17 bases remained unmatched. Germline values: CDR1 MDHEN, CDR2 SYDVKM. This CDR3 is built from 18 residues. The template for TCR beta VDJ and CDR3 sequence profiling was genomic DNA. TCRdb passed the reads through MiXCR, listing each CDR3 protein once. In the table there are more than 150,000 distinct CDR3 sequences, about 47% of which are singletons. The TCR originated in a human donor in good health. The chain combines TRBV28 with TRBJ2-7; TRBD1 matches 8 bases. Material: sorted CD4+, CD8+, or CD8+CD57+ T cells (not recorded which) from PBMCs. CDR3 bases: TGTGCCAGCAGTCCCCCCGGGACAGGCCGGAGGGCCGCCTACGAGCAGTACTTC. Protein: CASSPPGTGRRAAYEQYF.